The 32 T cell receptor beta chains reported below all come from one sample, sequenced in a study of cytomegalovirus exposure and HLA in healthy donors. This PCR relied on a set of 60 Vbeta primers and 13 Jbeta primers. Profiling relied on immunoSEQ multiplex PCR, and the TCRdb table lists in-frame clones only, not all of them. The profile covers 150,000 to 200,000 clones, with 84% appearing a single time and 4.8% taken by the ten largest. The material sequenced was PBMCs. These receptors came from a girl aged 5 to 17 in good health and CMV-seropositive.

The chain recombines TRBV2 with TRBJ2-2, with 10 bases that match TRBD1. The CDR3 extends over 15 amino acids. Germline V lookup: CDR1 SNHLY, CDR2 FYNNEI. The ends lost 6 bases at V and 1 base at J; junction bases unmatched: 2. Here the CDR3 DNA reads TGTGCCAGCAGGAGGGACAGGGGGAACACCGGGGAGCTGTTTTTT. This gives the protein CASRRDRGNTGELFF.

V gene TRBV27 combines with J gene TRBJ1-1; 11 positions agree with TRBD1. The CDR3 runs 19 residues. With 3 bases clipped from V and 4 bases from J, the junction kept 16 bases outside the gene matches. Germline V gene data show CDR1 as MNHEY and CDR2 as SMNVEV (reference sequence). The CDR3 is CASSFLLPGQGERFTEAFF. In DNA form, the CDR3 reads TGTGCCAGCAGTTTCCTCCTACCGGGACAGGGGGAGCGGTTCACTGAAGCTTTCTTT.

The rearrangement uses TRBV4-1 and TRBJ1-2, with D uncertain. The CDR3 runs 14 residues. CDR1 and CDR2 from the germline V gene are MGHRA and YSYEKL. Trimming took 0 bases from V and 8 from J, leaving 13 bases between them. The DNA of the CDR3 is TGCGCCAGCAGCCAAGATCCGTCTCCCGGGGGCTACACCTTC. It is translated as CASSQDPSPGGYTF.

CDR3: CASSLEREQFF. Here the CDR3 DNA reads TGTGCCAGCAGCTTGGAACGGGAGCAGTTCTTC. V usage is TRBV5-6 and J usage is TRBJ2-1, with unresolved D. The CDR3 has 11 amino acids. V lost 0 bases to trimming and J lost 10 bases, with 5 bases between them. The germline gives CDR1 SGHDT, CDR2 YYEEEE.

This chain uses TRBV9 with TRBJ2-5; 8 bases match TRBD1. The CDR3 totals 15 residues. From germline, CDR1 is SGDLS and CDR2 YYNGEE. Trimming at V came to 4 bases and at J to 4 bases, leaving 9 bases not matched to a gene. CDR3: CASSRQGLYGETQYF. The DNA of the CDR3 is TGTGCCAGCAGCAGACAGGGGTTGTATGGAGAGACCCAGTACTTC.

This chain joins TRBV7-6 and TRBJ2-1; 7 nucleotides agree with TRBD2. V lost 0 bases and J lost 8; bases outside the gene matches: 13. The germline V gene encodes CDR1 SGHVS and CDR2 FNYEAQ. The CDR3 length is 17 residues. CDR3 nucleotides: TGTGCCAGCAGCTTAGCGCGGGCGGGGGAAGGTTTGGATGAGCAGTTCTTC. Encoded protein: CASSLARAGEGLDEQFF.

The J gene is TRBJ2-7, the V gene TRBV7-9; D uncertain. The germline CDR1 and CDR2 sequences are SEHNR and FQNEAQ (reference sequence). CDR3 length: 12 amino acids. V was trimmed by 8 bases and J by 5 bases, leaving 13 bases between them. The CDR3 nucleotides are TGTGCCAGCCGCGACAACGCGAACGAGCAGTACTTC. Translating gives CASRDNANEQYF.

The genes are TRBV2 and TRBJ2-1, with 7 bases that match TRBD1. CDR1 and CDR2 (germline): SNHLY, FYNNEI. Germline trimming cut 3 bases from V and 3 bases from J; bases unmatched to any gene: 8. This CDR3 spans 16 amino acids. CDR3 sequence (DNA): TGTGCCAGCAGTGAGGGGACAGCCACCGACTACAATGAGCAGTTCTTC. Its translation is CASSEGTATDYNEQFF.

This clone has just a few counts. The chain couples TRBV19 to TRBJ1-4, with D perhaps TRBD1 (5 bases). The germline CDR1 and CDR2 sequences are LNHDA and SQIVND (reference sequence). Trimming shortened V by 1 base and J by 4 bases, and 16 bases separated the two germline ends. The CDR3 loop spans 17 amino acids. The CDR3 loop reads CASSIGFRGDGNEKLFF. In nucleotides, the CDR3 is TGTGCCAGTAGTATAGGATTCCGGGGGGACGGTAATGAAAAACTGTTTTTT. The whole variable domain, filled in from reference TRBV19 and TRBJ1-4, reads DGGITQSPKYLFRKEGQNVTLSCEQNLNHDAMYWYRQDPGQGLRLIYYSQIVNDFQKGDIAEGYSVSREKKESFPLTVTSAQKNPTAFYLCASSIGFRGDGNEKLFFGSGTQLSVL.

The chain recombines TRBV6-1 with TRBJ2-1; D uncertain. CDR3 length: 15 residues. Trimming shortened V by 3 bases and J by 0 bases, and 9 bases separated the two germline ends. CDR1 is MNHNS, CDR2 SASEGT, per germline. CDR3 bases: TGTGCCAGCAGTGATAGAGCCGGCTCCTACAATGAGCAGTTCTTC. Its protein is CASSDRAGSYNEQFF.

The chain links TRBV27 to TRBJ1-5; 7 nucleotides agree with TRBD1. The CDR3 length is 16 residues. With V trimmed by 6 bases and J by 1 base, 9 bases remained unmatched. Germline V gene sequence: CDR1 MNHEY, CDR2 SMNVEV (reference sequence). CDR3 in amino acids: CASSRRGLQSNQPQHF. DNA of the CDR3: TGTGCCAGCAGCAGGAGGGGGCTGCAAAGCAATCAGCCCCAGCATTTT.

This chain joins TRBV7-9 and TRBJ1-5; no clear D gene. The ends were cut back, 3 bases at V and 7 bases at J, with 16 bases in the middle. The CDR3 length is 15 residues. Germline V gene sequence: CDR1 SEHNR, CDR2 FQNEAQ (reference sequence). The CDR3 DNA reads TGTGCCAGCAGCTTGGACTCAGAACGACCCCAGCCCCAGCATTTT. This gives the protein CASSLDSERPQPQHF.

The rearrangement joins TRBV6-6 to TRBJ1-5; 9 bases agree with TRBD1. This CDR3 comprises 13 residues. V was pared by 6 bases and J by 7 bases, with 4 bases of the junction left unmatched. Germline V lookup: CDR1 MNHNY, CDR2 SVGAGI (reference sequence). The CDR3 sequence is CASRQGARQPQHF. The CDR3 nucleotides read TGTGCCAGCAGACAGGGGGCTCGACAGCCCCAGCATTTT.

This chain links TRBV10-1 with TRBJ2-2; perhaps TRBD2 as D (5 bases). The V and J ends lost 1 base and 6 bases respectively, with 12 bases between them. Per germline, CDR1 WNHNN and CDR2 SYGVQD (reference sequence). The CDR3 has 15 residues. The CDR3 sequence is CASSELEVGAGELFF. DNA for the CDR3: TGCGCCAGCAGTGAGTTGGAGGTCGGGGCCGGGGAGCTGTTTTTT.

The chain combines TRBV15 with TRBJ1-2; D is ambiguous. Germline V gene data show CDR1 as LNHNV and CDR2 as YYDKDF (reference sequence). V was shortened by 1 base and J by 1 base, with 7 bases between the two germline ends. The CDR3 spans 14 residues. The CDR3, as DNA: TGTGCCACCAGCAGAGGAGAGAATAACTATGGCTACACCTTC. Amino acid sequence: CATSRGENNYGYTF.

This clone was observed a handful of times. The CDR3 DNA reads as TGTGCCAGCAGTGACTGGACTAGCAGCACAGATACGCAGTATTTT. This sequence encodes CASSDWTSSTDTQYF. The J gene is TRBJ2-3, the V gene TRBV2; 8 nucleotides line up with TRBD2. The ends lost 3 bases at V and 0 bases at J; junction bases unmatched: 2. This CDR3 comprises 15 residues. CDR1 is SNHLY and CDR2 is FYNNEI in the germline V gene.

The CDR3 DNA reads as TGTGCCAGCAGTTTATCGGGAGGGGGGGATAGCACCTTC. Its protein is CASSLSGGGDSTF. This rearrangement joins TRBV27 to TRBJ1-2, with D possibly matching TRBD1 (6 bases). V was pared by 0 bases and J by 13 bases, with 15 bases between. Per the germline V gene, CDR1 is MNHEY and CDR2 is SMNVEV (reference sequence). The CDR3 spans 13 residues.

This chain connects TRBV4-2 to TRBJ1-6, with TRBD1 matching over 7 bases. V gave up 4 bases and J gave up 8 bases; unmatched junction bases: 5. Germline assignment: CDR1 LGHNA and CDR2 YNFKEQ. The CDR3 has 14 residues. CDR3 in DNA: TGTGCCAGCAGCCCTGGGACAGTAGATTCACCCCTCCACTTT. It codes for CASSPGTVDSPLHF.

The V and J genes are TRBV6-5 and TRBJ2-7; 10 bases align to TRBD1. This CDR3 is built from 15 residues. The V and J ends lost 7 bases and 1 base, in that order; junction bases with no gene match: 7. Germline-derived CDR1 and CDR2 are MNHEY and SVGAGI. The CDR3 reads CASKDPGQGSYEQYF. In DNA form, the CDR3 reads TGTGCCAGCAAGGATCCGGGACAGGGGTCCTACGAGCAGTACTTC.

As for this clone: The sample holds other DNA sequences that translate to the same CDR3. This chain joins TRBV7-9 and TRBJ1-5, with D possibly matching TRBD1 (5 bases). This CDR3 has 13 residues. V lost 1 base and J lost 5, with 6 bases in between. In germline, CDR1 is SEHNR, CDR2 FQNEAQ (reference sequence). CDR3 DNA sequence: TGTGCCAGCAGCTTAGGGGGGGATCAGCCCCAGCATTTT. This gives the protein CASSLGGDQPQHF.

The count of this clone is one. Other DNA sequences in the same sample also yield this CDR3. V gene TRBV6-1 combines with J gene TRBJ2-5; D gene unclear. The CDR3 extends over 13 amino acids. Germline V gives CDR1 MNHNS, CDR2 SASEGT. V lost 4 bases and J 3 bases, leaving 9 bases between the germline ends. The CDR3 spells CASSAPGKETQYF. The CDR3 nucleotides read TGTGCCAGCAGTGCCCCAGGAAAAGAGACCCAGTACTTC.

As for this clone: Other nucleotide sequences from this sample produce the same CDR3. The rearrangement joins TRBV18 to TRBJ1-5, with D possibly matching TRBD1 (6 bases). Trimming removed 6 bases from V and 4 bases from J, with 10 bases in between. Per the germline V gene, CDR1 is KGHSH and CDR2 is LQKENI. CDR3 length equals 13 residues. CDR3 nucleotide sequence: TGTGCCAGCTCGCCCCAGGGGAATCAGCCCCAGCATTTT. Amino acid sequence: CASSPQGNQPQHF.

CDR3 amino acids: CASSHPGQVLTYGYTF. For the CDR3, the DNA is TGTGCCAGCAGCCACCCTGGACAGGTTCTAACCTATGGCTACACCTTC. This rearrangement joins TRBV4-2 to TRBJ1-2; 7 nucleotides align to TRBD1. The CDR3 has 16 residues. Germline assignment: CDR1 LGHNA and CDR2 YNFKEQ. The V gene end was trimmed by 3 bases and the J gene end by 4 bases; junction bases not matched to a gene: 11.

This chain joins TRBV5-1 and TRBJ1-6, with D maybe TRBD1 (5 bases). Germline assignment: CDR1 SGHRS and CDR2 YFSETQ. CDR3 length: 15 residues. V shed 1 base and J shed 7 bases, with 12 bases lying between them. The CDR3 DNA sequence: TGCGCCAGCAGCTTGTCTGGTGGGGCAAATTCACCCCTCCACTTT. This gives the protein CASSLSGGANSPLHF.

This sequence joins TRBV19 and TRBJ1-3, with D unresolved. Germline V gene lookup returns CDR1 LNHDA and CDR2 SQIVND (reference sequence). V was cut by 2 bases and J by 0 bases, with 5 bases left in between. The CDR3 is 14 residues long. DNA for the CDR3: TGTGCCAGTAGTATAATGAGCTCTGGAAACACCATATATTTT. Amino acid sequence: CASSIMSSGNTIYF.

CDR3 bases: TGCGCCAGCAGTGACCGGGGGGGCTACACCTTC. Amino acids: CASSDRGGYTF. V gene TRBV10-2 combines with J gene TRBJ1-2; a weak D match, TRBD1 (5 bases). Looked up from germline, CDR1 is WSHSY and CDR2 is SAAADI. The length of the CDR3 is 11 residues. V was clipped by 3 bases and J by 8 bases, with 7 bases between them.

The chain has TRBV25-1 and TRBJ2-3; TRBD2 matches at 12 bases. The germline V gene encodes CDR1 MGHDK and CDR2 SYGVNS. V lost 2 bases to trimming and J lost 5 bases; unmatched junction nucleotides: 5. This CDR3 is built from 16 residues. The chain's CDR3 is CASSELAGGHQDTQYF. CDR3 nucleotide sequence: TGTGCCAGCAGTGAACTAGCGGGGGGGCATCAAGATACGCAGTATTTT.

The chain joins TRBV5-4 to TRBJ1-4, with D maybe TRBD1 (5 bases). This CDR3 spans 14 amino acids. Trimming removed 5 bases from V and 0 bases from J, with 8 bases in between. CDR1 and CDR2 from the germline V gene are SGHNT and YYREEE (reference sequence). CDR3 sequence (DNA): TGTGCCAGCAGTCAGACAGCAACTAATGAAAAACTGTTTTTT. It encodes CASSQTATNEKLFF. The full variable domain, in which reference TRBV5-4 and TRBJ1-4 provide the parts outside the CDR3, is ETGVTQSPTHLIKTRGQQVTLRCSSQSGHNTVSWYQQALGQGPQFIFQYYREEENGRGNFPPRFSGLQFPNYSSELNVNALELDDSALYLCASSQTATNEKLFFGSGTQLSVL.

The V and J genes are TRBV7-9 and TRBJ1-4; TRBD1 matches at 9 bases. V shed 4 bases, J shed 7 bases, and the junction held 7 bases outside the gene matches. Germline values: CDR1 SEHNR, CDR2 FQNEAQ (reference sequence). There are 15 residues in the CDR3. Here the CDR3 DNA reads TGTGCCAGCAGCTCCAACAGGGGGCCTGGTGAAAAACTGTTTTTT. Protein: CASSSNRGPGEKLFF.

V gene TRBV9 combines with J gene TRBJ2-3; 12 nucleotides agree with TRBD1. The length of the CDR3 is 19 residues. Germline CDR1 reads SGDLS; CDR2 reads YYNGEE. Losses at the gene ends were 5 bases for V and 3 bases for J; bases not matched to a gene: 16. CDR3 protein: CASSLEGTGGSLKTDTQYF. The CDR3 DNA reads TGTGCCAGCAGTTTGGAGGGGACAGGGGGCTCATTAAAGACAGATACGCAGTATTTT.

The CDR3 DNA reads TGTGCCAGCGGGCCGAACACTGAAGCTTTCTTT. It specifies CASGPNTEAFF. This chain uses TRBV9 with TRBJ1-1, with unresolved D. V was trimmed by 7 bases and J by 1 base, leaving 5 bases between them. CDR1 is SGDLS, CDR2 YYNGEE, per germline. The CDR3 contains 11 residues.

This chain connects TRBV5-5 to TRBJ1-1; D uncertain. V lost 1 base, J lost 4 bases, and 14 bases lay in between. CDR3 size: 15 residues. Germline loops: CDR1 SGHKS, CDR2 YYEKEE (reference sequence). The CDR3 coding sequence is TGTGCCAGCAGCTTGCGGTGGGAGGGTGTCACTGAAGCTTTCTTT. Protein sequence: CASSLRWEGVTEAFF.